A single sample gave rise to the 18 T cell receptor beta chains below, sequenced in a study of blood T cell repertoires in COVID-19. Sequenced by immunoSEQ multiplex PCR; TCRdb stores in-frame clones only, minus some. The table includes around 120,000 clones, around 80% detected once. The sample was peripheral blood. The origin of the receptors is a woman of 80 years or more with acute or convalescent COVID-19.

The chain has TRBV4-1 and TRBJ2-5, with 9 bases aligning to TRBD2. V shed 0 bases, J shed 7 bases, and the junction held 9 bases outside the gene matches. This CDR3 comprises 16 residues. The germline V gene encodes CDR1 MGHRA and CDR2 YSYEKL. The CDR3 DNA reads TGCGCCAGCAGCCAAGATGGGGATAGCGGGAGAAGGACCCAGTACTTC. Translation gives CASSQDGDSGRRTQYF.

J is TRBJ2-7 and V is TRBV28; D might be TRBD1 (5 bases). V lost 8 bases and J 3 bases, leaving 17 bases between the germline ends. This CDR3 spans 14 amino acids. CDR1 and CDR2 from the germline V gene are MDHEN and SYDVKM. In DNA form, the CDR3 reads TGTGCCAGCGGGAAACAGGCGCTTTACTACGAGCAGTACTTC. This translates into CASGKQALYYEQYF.

On this clone itself: Germline and junction disagree at one end, which may indicate a read error. The chain employs TRBV5-1 and TRBJ2-1, with 7 nucleotides matching TRBD1. The CDR3 is made up of 14 amino acids. In germline, CDR1 is SGHRS, CDR2 YFSETQ. CDR3 sequence (DNA): TGCGCCAGCGGTTTGAGCAGGGGGTACAGTGAGCAGTTCTTC. This sequence encodes CASGLSRGYSEQFF.

The chain has TRBV7-9 and TRBJ1-1; tentatively, D is TRBD1 (6 bases). The CDR3 length is 17 residues. The V end lost 5 bases, the J end lost 0 bases, and 19 bases lay between the germline ends. Per germline, CDR1 SEHNR and CDR2 FQNEAQ (reference sequence). CDR3 sequence (DNA): TGTGCCAGCAGCCCTCGAGGGGGACGGGCGCTGAACACTGAAGCTTTCTTT. Translation gives CASSPRGGRALNTEAFF. The whole variable domain, filled in from reference TRBV7-9 and TRBJ1-1, reads DTGVSQNPRHKITKRGQNVTFRCDPISEHNRLYWYRQTLGQGPEFLTYFQNEAQLEKSRLLSDRFSAERPKGSFSTLEIQRTEQGDSAMYLCASSPRGGRALNTEAFFGQGTRLTVV.

To note about this clone: The same CDR3 also results from other DNA sequences found in this sample. The rearrangement links TRBV5-1 to TRBJ1-4; 10 bases are a match to TRBD1. This CDR3 contains 14 residues. The germline gives CDR1 SGHRS, CDR2 YFSETQ. V lost 4 bases to trimming and J lost 5 bases; unmatched junction nucleotides: 2. The CDR3 bases are TGCGCCAGCAGCCTGGGACAGGGGAATGAAAAACTGTTTTTT. Protein sequence: CASSLGQGNEKLFF.

The chain links TRBV3-1 (or the pseudogene TRBV3-2) to TRBJ1-2; no definite D call. V lost 2 bases, J lost 5 bases, and 12 bases lay in between. There are 14 residues in the CDR3. The germline gives CDR1 LGHDT, CDR2 YNNKEL (reference sequence). The CDR3 DNA sequence: TGTGCCAGCAGCCAAAGCGGCAGCGCTTATGGCTACACCTTC. Its translation: CASSQSGSAYGYTF.

With regard to this clone: Additional DNA sequences in this sample encode the identical CDR3. This chain connects TRBV6-2 or TRBV6-3 to TRBJ2-2, with D possibly being TRBD2 (6 bases). The CDR3 has 13 residues. Germline CDR1 reads MNHEY; CDR2 reads SVGEGT. V lost 2 bases and J lost 5, with 6 bases in between. CDR3 residues: CASSYRGTGELFF. The CDR3 nucleotides read TGTGCCAGCAGTTACCGGGGGACCGGGGAGCTGTTTTTT.

V is TRBV19 and J is TRBJ1-5; no definite D call. V lost 3 bases to trimming and J lost 1 base, with 10 bases between them. CDR1 and CDR2 from the germline V gene are LNHDA and SQIVND (reference sequence). This CDR3 is built from 15 residues. CDR3 coding DNA: TGTGCCAGTAGTATGGTAGTGGAGAGCAATCAGCCCCAGCATTTT. Protein sequence: CASSMVVESNQPQHF.

The rearrangement uses TRBV2 and TRBJ2-5; TRBD1 might be the D (5 bases). Per germline, CDR1 SNHLY and CDR2 FYNNEI. The CDR3 is made up of 11 amino acids. V was trimmed by 6 bases and J by 7 bases, leaving 9 bases between them. CDR3 in amino acids: CASSPDRTQYF. Written as DNA, the CDR3 is TGTGCCAGCAGCCCCGACAGGACCCAGTACTTC.

This rearrangement joins TRBV5-1 to TRBJ2-5; D gene uncertain. Looked up from germline, CDR1 is SGHRS and CDR2 is YFSETQ. This CDR3 is 14 amino acids long. V lost 1 base and J lost 2, with 9 bases in between. The CDR3 DNA follows: TGCGCCAGCAGCTTGTTTGGCAGTCAAGAGACCCAGTACTTC. The encoded protein is CASSLFGSQETQYF.

The V and J genes are TRBV4-3 and TRBJ2-7; 12 positions agree with TRBD2. CDR1 and CDR2 (germline): LGHNA, YSLEER. This CDR3 has 16 residues. V lost 4 bases to trimming and J lost 4 bases; unmatched junction nucleotides: 8. CDR3 coding DNA: TGCGCCAGCAGCCTATCGGGGACTAGCGGGCCGTACGAGCAGTACTTC. Its protein is CASSLSGTSGPYEQYF.

The chain carries TRBV6-2 or TRBV6-3 and TRBJ1-1; D gene uncertain. With 4 bases removed from V and 2 bases from J, the gap between germline ends came to 11 bases. This CDR3 has 14 amino acids. Germline V gene sequence: CDR1 MNHEY, CDR2 SVGEGT. CDR3 sequence: CASSSGGFNTEAFF. DNA of the CDR3: TGTGCCAGCAGTTCCGGAGGGTTCAACACTGAAGCTTTCTTT.

This rearrangement joins TRBV30 to TRBJ1-1, with D possibly being TRBD1 (5 bases). The CDR3 is 15 residues long. Germline V gives CDR1 GTSNPN, CDR2 SVGIG (reference sequence). The V end was cut by 0 bases, the J end by 1 base, with 12 bases between. CDR3 loop: CAWSVGGGGNTEAFF. CDR3 bases: TGTGCCTGGAGTGTGGGCGGCGGGGGGAACACTGAAGCTTTCTTT.

The CDR3 sequence: CASSLISGNSNTEAFF. The CDR3 coding sequence is TGCGCCAGCAGCTTGATTTCGGGGAACTCGAACACTGAAGCTTTCTTT. This rearrangement joins TRBV5-1 to TRBJ1-1; D call uncertain. CDR3 length: 16 residues. V lost 1 base, J lost 1 base, and 14 bases lay in between. Germline V gene lookup returns CDR1 SGHRS and CDR2 YFSETQ.

The chain employs TRBV9 and TRBJ2-7; D gene uncertain. The germline V gene has CDR1 SGDLS and CDR2 YYNGEE. CDR3 length: 14 amino acids. Trimming stripped 4 bases from V and 1 base from J, with 12 bases between. The CDR3 region is CASSPFRHSYEQYF. For the CDR3, the DNA is TGTGCCAGCAGCCCATTTCGACATTCCTACGAGCAGTACTTC.

V is TRBV9 and J is TRBJ2-7; D is uncertain. The V end was cut by 2 bases, the J end by 0 bases, with 6 bases between. Per the germline V gene, CDR1 is SGDLS and CDR2 is YYNGEE. This CDR3 comprises 13 residues. CDR3 DNA sequence: TGTGCCAGCAGCGTCGAGAGCTCCTACGAGCAGTACTTC. This sequence encodes CASSVESSYEQYF.

The V gene is TRBV7-9, the J gene TRBJ1-5, with TRBD1 matching 8 bases. Germline V gives CDR1 SEHNR, CDR2 FQNEAQ (reference sequence). The V gene end was trimmed by 5 bases and the J gene end by 1 base; junction bases not matched to a gene: 4. The CDR3 consists of 15 residues. The CDR3 DNA is TGTGCCAGCAGCGTGGACAGGGTCAGCAATCAGCCCCAGCATTTT. This sequence encodes CASSVDRVSNQPQHF.

This chain links TRBV2 with TRBJ1-2; 7 bases line up with TRBD1. The germline V gene has CDR1 SNHLY and CDR2 FYNNEI. V shed 4 bases and J 3 bases; nucleotides not matched to a gene: 5. The CDR3 runs 14 residues. Written as DNA, the CDR3 is TGTGCCAGCAGTGCAAGGACAGGAGACTATGGCTACACCTTC. Translating it yields CASSARTGDYGYTF.